The T cell receptor (beta chain) under discussion was sequenced for a study of OX40 agonist ivuxolimab in advanced cancers. About the full investigation: Ivuxolimab was an agonistic, fully human IgG2 monoclonal antibody directed against OX40 (CD134), a costimulatory receptor. Three dose-escalation patients achieved partial responses, one with hepatocellular carcinoma and two with cutaneous melanoma. The paper reports the monotherapy dose-escalation portion (N = 52 patients) of the phase I ivuxolimab trial. Intravenous ivuxolimab was administered to patients every 2 weeks at six dose levels: 0.01, 0.1, 0.3, 1.5, 3 and 10 mg/kg. Prior anti-PD-1, anti-PD-L1 or anti-CTLA-4 therapy was permitted, and checkpoint inhibitors had been received by under 50% of dose-escalation patients. The purpose of peripheral TCRbeta sequencing was to test whether ivuxolimab changed TCR sequence diversity and led to clonal T-cell expansion. Of the roughly 50 dose-escalation patients, hepatocellular carcinoma was present in about 20, melanoma in about 15, renal cell carcinoma in 9 and head and neck cancer in 9. A male proportion of around 80% and a mean age of about 60 years, ranging from about 20 to 80, were recorded for the dose-escalation cohort.

Broad study findings and their caveats: On average, CD8+ T cells showed more expanded clones than CD4+ T cells after ivuxolimab. Clonal expansion of both CD4+ and CD8+ blood T cells was observed from baseline to week 6 at doses 0.1 to 3.0 mg/kg. The antigen specificity of the peripheral T cells that underwent clonal expansion was not determined. Low levels of normalized T-cell clonal expansion were also seen in some patients who did not respond. In the 0.1-3.0 mg/kg groups, partial responders were among the patients with the lowest normalized peripheral clonal expansion, particularly in CD8+ T cells.

The CDR3, from cysteine to phenylalanine, totals 12 residues. The DNA shown is the 36-base CDR3, in frame from base 1. The trim is 3 bases for V and 9 bases for J, with a gap of 9 bases between the germline ends. CDR1 and CDR2 were assigned from the germline V gene as MNHNS and SASEGT. Worth noting for this clone: Its cognate antigen has yet to be identified. No clone much larger than this one lies a single base away; base qualities are absent.

For sequencing of the TCRbeta CDR3 region, genomic DNA was extracted from the sorted cells. TCRbeta CDR3 regions were sequenced using the immunoSEQ Assay. In TCRdb, the immuneACCESS table is reduced to in-frame sequences with V and J assigned. These tables do not hold every clone; where another copy was compared, an unresolved V gene accounts for under half, and the others remain unexplained. This sample gives 57,000 or so clones in total; 80% to 95% of them show up just once. The ten largest clones capture around 0.63% of the sample. Patients with a history of autoimmune disease or receiving systemic immunosuppression were excluded from the trial. In every dose cohort, peripheral blood was drawn for TCR sequencing at baseline, cycle 4 day 1, and cycle 7 day 1. Samples were obtained from an open-label, multicenter, first-in-human phase I dose-escalation trial of ivuxolimab. The trial enrolled adults with locally advanced or metastatic head and neck squamous cell, hepatocellular, melanoma or renal cell carcinoma. Before TCR sequencing, CD4+ T cells and CD8+ T cells were sorted from peripheral blood as separate populations.

Material: CD4+ or CD8+ T cells sorted from blood, obtained in a trial of the OX40 agonist ivuxolimab. This receptor was taken from an adult with an advanced solid tumor such as melanoma, head and neck, liver or kidney cancer. The V and J genes are TRBV6-1 and TRBJ1-5, with an unclear D gene assignment. CDR3 protein: CASSDGRGPQHF. The DNA sequence reads TGTGCCAGCAGTGACGGACGGGGGCCCCAGCATTTT.